One T cell receptor (beta chain) is described in this entry. The record originates from a study of blood T cell repertoires in COVID-19. The overall study: T cells, B-cell-depleted T cells, or PBMCs provided the cDNA or gDNA that served as material.

Germline CDR1 reads MNHEY; CDR2 reads SMNVEV (reference sequence). The CDR3 runs 14 residues. The V and J ends lost 5 bases and 0 bases, in that order; junction bases with no gene match: 1. Recovered status in Cohort 3 required two negative PCRs, clearance, or symptom resolution. TCRdb's copy holds only in-frame clones and misses some; the assay was immunoSEQ multiplex PCR. The sample lists under 200,000 clones, approximately 82% occurring once. The sequenced sample consisted of PBMCs or T cells enriched from blood (not recorded which). The origin of this receptor is a man in his 60s who had recovered from COVID-19. The chain recombines TRBV27 with TRBJ1-5, with 7 bases aligning to TRBD1. DNA for the CDR3: TGTGCCAGCAGTCGGGACAGTAGCAATCAGCCCCAGCATTTT. Protein: CASSRDSSNQPQHF.